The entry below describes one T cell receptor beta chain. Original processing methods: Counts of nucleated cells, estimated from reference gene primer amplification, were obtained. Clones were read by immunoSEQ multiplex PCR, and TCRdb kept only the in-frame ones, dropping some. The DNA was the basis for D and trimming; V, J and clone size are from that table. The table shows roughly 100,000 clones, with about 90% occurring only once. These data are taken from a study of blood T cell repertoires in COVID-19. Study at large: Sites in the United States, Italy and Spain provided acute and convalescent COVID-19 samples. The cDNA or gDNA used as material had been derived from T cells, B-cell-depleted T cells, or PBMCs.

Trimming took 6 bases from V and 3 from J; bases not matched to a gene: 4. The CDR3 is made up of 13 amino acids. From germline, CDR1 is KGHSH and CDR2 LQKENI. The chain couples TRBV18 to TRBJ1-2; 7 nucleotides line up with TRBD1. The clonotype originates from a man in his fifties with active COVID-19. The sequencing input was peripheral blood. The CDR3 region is CASSPGTDYGYTF. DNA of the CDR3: TGTGCCAGCTCCCCCGGGACAGACTATGGCTACACCTTC.